The source of this T cell receptor (beta chain) is a study of OX40 agonist ivuxolimab in advanced cancers. Study-level background: The study enrolled dose-escalation patients with hepatocellular carcinoma, melanoma, renal cell or head and neck cancer.

On this clone: Its antigen is currently unknown.

Generated by immunoSEQ multiplex PCR, the TCRdb table keeps only in-frame clones and is missing some. This table has 77,000 or so clones, roughly three quarters appearing once. The study's findings and limits: More expanded clones were found, on average, in CD8+ than in CD4+ T cells.

Sequencing was performed on CD4+ or CD8+ T cells sorted from blood, taken in a trial of the OX40 agonist ivuxolimab. This TCR was recovered from an adult with an advanced solid tumor such as melanoma, head and neck, liver or kidney cancer.

DNA for the CDR3: TGTGCCAGCAGTCAAGCATTTTTGGGGCAGGCGGCCTACGAGCAGTACTTC. It specifies CASSQAFLGQAAYEQYF. The chain couples TRBV7-9 to TRBJ2-7; tentative D call: TRBD1 (5 bases). Germline-derived CDR1 and CDR2 are SEHNR and FQNEAQ (reference sequence). The CDR3 contains 17 residues. Trimming removed 6 bases from V and 2 bases from J, with 23 bases in between.